The rows below give T cell receptor beta chains drawn from one sample of a study of blood T cell repertoires in COVID-19. Repertoires were generated with immunoSEQ multiplex PCR, while TCRdb's copy carries only in-frame clones and drops some. The sample records fewer than 300,000 clones, 82% being singletons. Sequences were obtained from PBMCs or T cells enriched from blood (not recorded which). These receptors all come from a man aged 35 to 55 who had been exposed to COVID-19. CDR3s include the opening cysteine and the closing phenylalanine or tryptophan. Fields, in order: D gene, V gene, J gene, clone size, CDR3 DNA, CDR3 protein. D genes are given only for firm matches. Not all rows give a size; the values are once, few, many and, for expanded clones, a class.

D: TRBD1; V: TRBV5-1; J: TRBJ2-1; size: -; DNA: TGCGCCAGCAGCTCTAGCCGACAGGGTAAAGGGGATGAGCAGTTCTTC; CDR3: CASSSSRQGKGDEQFF
D: TRBD2; V: TRBV6-5; J: TRBJ2-7; size: -; DNA: TGTGCCAGCAACCCAGGACTAGCGGGAACCTACGAGCAGTACTTC; CDR3: CASNPGLAGTYEQYF
D: -; V: TRBV21-1; J: TRBJ1-4; size: few; DNA: TGTGCCAGCAGCATCCGGGGATTGGAAGAAAAACTGTTTTTT; CDR3: CASSIRGLEEKLFF
D: TRBD2; V: TRBV30; J: TRBJ2-1; size: few; DNA: TGTGCCTGGAGTAAAGGGATCGGGGGAGGGTTAAATGAGCAGTTCTTC; CDR3: CAWSKGIGGGLNEQFF
D: -; V: TRBV30; J: TRBJ1-6; size: few; DNA: TGTGCCTGGAGTGGGATAACACGAGGCAGTTCACCCCTCCACTTT; CDR3: CAWSGITRGSSPLHF
D: -; V: TRBV11-2; J: TRBJ2-3; size: -; DNA: TGTGCCAGCAGCGCGACTAGTTCAACAGATACGCAGTATTTT; CDR3: CASSATSSTDTQYF
D: -; V: TRBV29-1; J: TRBJ1-1; size: -; DNA: TGCAGCGTTGGGGGCACCCTGAACACTGAAGCTTTCTTT; CDR3: CSVGGTLNTEAFF
D: TRBD1; V: TRBV6-5; J: TRBJ2-7; size: -; DNA: TGTGCCACCAAAACCGGGACAGGGGATTTCGAGCAGTACTTC; CDR3: CATKTGTGDFEQYF
D: TRBD2; V: TRBV4-2; J: TRBJ2-7; size: -; DNA: TGTGCCAGCAGCCAAGATCCGACTAGCGGGAATGACGAGCAGTACTTC; CDR3: CASSQDPTSGNDEQYF
D: -; V: TRBV7-3; J: TRBJ1-1; size: -; DNA: TGTGCCAGCAGCTTAGAGCGGAGAAGTGAAGCTTTCTTT; CDR3: CASSLERRSEAFF
D: TRBD2; V: TRBV28; J: TRBJ2-1; size: -; DNA: TGTGCCAGCAGTTTAGGGGGACTAGCGGGAGCCCATGAGCAGTTCTTC; CDR3: CASSLGGLAGAHEQFF
D: -; V: TRBV7-9; J: TRBJ2-7; size: -; DNA: TGTGCCAGCCTCCGGAGGGATGGAGCAGGGGAGCAGTACTTC; CDR3: CASLRRDGAGEQYF
D: TRBD2; V: TRBV6-5; J: TRBJ2-7; size: -; DNA: TGTGCCAGCAGCACTAGCGGGAGTGGGGCCTACGAGCAGTACTTC; CDR3: CASSTSGSGAYEQYF
D: -; V: TRBV30; J: TRBJ2-1; size: -; DNA: TGTGCCTGGAGTGTTTATGGTAGGTTGGCGGGAAAGAGGAGGCATGAGCAGTTCTTC; CDR3: CAWSVYGRLAGKRRHEQFF
D: -; V: TRBV7-8; J: TRBJ2-1; size: -; DNA: TGTGCCAGCAGCTTATCCCCCCCCGGGCTAGCAGACAATGAGCAGTTCTTC; CDR3: CASSLSPPGLADNEQFF
D: -; V: TRBV3-1/TRBV3-2; J: TRBJ1-1; size: -; DNA: TGTGCCAGCACCTCCCAGGGAAGAGGCACTGAAGCTTTCTTT; CDR3: CASTSQGRGTEAFF
D: TRBD1; V: TRBV30; J: TRBJ1-2; size: -; DNA: TGTGCCTTGGACAGGGGGCTTTTGCGTGACTACACCTTC; CDR3: CALDRGLLRDYTF
D: -; V: TRBV19; J: TRBJ1-1; size: -; DNA: TGTGCCAGTAGGGACATAGGCACAGCCAGGTTCACTGAAGCTTTCTTT; CDR3: CASRDIGTARFTEAFF
D: -; V: TRBV18; J: TRBJ2-7; size: -; DNA: TGTGCCAGCTCACCCCAGGCGGGGGAGCAGTACTTC; CDR3: CASSPQAGEQYF
D: -; V: TRBV5-1; J: TRBJ2-7; size: -; DNA: TGCGCCAGCAGACAACTGGAGCTTTTTTACGAGCAGTACTTC; CDR3: CASRQLELFYEQYF
D: -; V: TRBV3-1/TRBV3-2; J: TRBJ1-1; size: -; DNA: TGTGCCAGCAGCCAAGACCCGGGGTTGATCCCGGAAGCTTTCTTT; CDR3: CASSQDPGLIPEAFF
D: TRBD2; V: TRBV10-3; J: TRBJ2-7; size: -; DNA: TGTGCCATCAGTGAGTCTTTGGGAGGGCCTTACGAGCAGTACTTC; CDR3: CAISESLGGPYEQYF
D: -; V: TRBV9; J: TRBJ1-1; size: -; DNA: TGTGCCAGCAGCGAAGGGGTTGTGGGGACTGAAGCTTTCTTT; CDR3: CASSEGVVGTEAFF
D: -; V: TRBV6-5; J: TRBJ1-6; size: -; DNA: TGTGCCAGCAATAGAGGTATCCAAGGTTCACCCCTCCACTTT; CDR3: CASNRGIQGSPLHF
D: TRBD2; V: TRBV10-2; J: TRBJ2-7; size: -; DNA: TGCGCCAGCCGTGGACGGGAGGACCCCTACGAGCAGTACTTC; CDR3: CASRGREDPYEQYF
D: -; V: TRBV13; J: TRBJ2-1; size: once; DNA: TGTGCCAGCAGCCCAAGGGGAGGAGGCGGACCCTACAATGAGCAGTTCTTC; CDR3: CASSPRGGGGPYNEQFF
D: TRBD1; V: TRBV30; J: TRBJ1-1; size: -; DNA: TGTGCCTGGAGTCTCGAGACAGGGCGCACTGAAGCTTTCTTT; CDR3: CAWSLETGRTEAFF
D: -; V: TRBV5-1; J: TRBJ1-5; size: once; DNA: TGCGCCAGCAGCTCGGACGGGGGGAGGGCCCAGCCCCAGCATTTT; CDR3: CASSSDGGRAQPQHF
D: TRBD1; V: TRBV19; J: TRBJ2-7; size: -; DNA: TGTGCCAGTAGTACCAGACAGGGGCGTTCGGGAGAGCAGTACTTC; CDR3: CASSTRQGRSGEQYF
D: -; V: TRBV27; J: TRBJ1-6; size: -; DNA: TGTGCCAGCAGTTCCCCTGACAGCCAGTCACCCCTCCACTTT; CDR3: CASSSPDSQSPLHF
D: -; V: TRBV5-4; J: TRBJ2-1; size: -; DNA: TGTGCCAGCACACCCCCCGGGGTTAGCTCCTACAATGAGCAGTTCTTC; CDR3: CASTPPGVSSYNEQFF
D: -; V: TRBV6-2/TRBV6-3; J: TRBJ1-1; size: -; DNA: TGTGCCAGCAGTTACTCAGCAGGGTTTATCACTGAAGCTTTCTTT; CDR3: CASSYSAGFITEAFF
D: -; V: TRBV10-3; J: TRBJ2-2; size: once; DNA: TGTGCCATCAGCCAGGGGCGGTTTGACGCCGGGGAGCTGTTTTTT; CDR3: CAISQGRFDAGELFF
D: -; V: TRBV2; J: TRBJ2-3; size: -; DNA: TGTGCCAGCAGTGTCCGACAGGTAAAAGATACGCAGTATTTT; CDR3: CASSVRQVKDTQYF
D: -; V: TRBV12-5; J: TRBJ2-3; size: -; DNA: TGTGCTAGTGGTACTCCAGGGGAATTCACGGATACGCAGTATTTT; CDR3: CASGTPGEFTDTQYF
D: -; V: TRBV11-3; J: TRBJ2-1; size: few; DNA: TGTGCCAGCAGTAAACAGGGTACTAGGAATGAGCAGTTCTTC; CDR3: CASSKQGTRNEQFF
D: TRBD2; V: TRBV24-1; J: TRBJ2-1; size: -; DNA: TGTGCCGCGGGGGGCGGGAGATCCTACAATGAGCAGTTCTTC; CDR3: CAAGGGRSYNEQFF
D: TRBD2; V: TRBV6-2/TRBV6-3; J: TRBJ2-5; size: -; DNA: TGTGCCAGCAGTTACGGGCGGGAGGGCCTCGAGACCCAGTACTTC; CDR3: CASSYGREGLETQYF
D: TRBD1; V: TRBV7-9; J: TRBJ2-1; size: -; DNA: TGTGCCAGCAGTTCCCGGGACAGGGGGCAATTGGACAATGAGCAGTTCTTC; CDR3: CASSSRDRGQLDNEQFF
D: -; V: TRBV2; J: TRBJ2-7; size: -; DNA: TGTGCCAGCTCTACTGCGACAGTTTCCTACGAGCAGTACTTC; CDR3: CASSTATVSYEQYF
D: TRBD1; V: TRBV18; J: TRBJ1-1; size: -; DNA: TGTGCCAGCTCACCATTAGGGGGCTCTGAAGCTTTCTTT; CDR3: CASSPLGGSEAFF
D: -; V: TRBV12-3/TRBV12-4; J: TRBJ1-5; size: -; DNA: TGTGCCAGCAGTGAACAGGGATCTCAGCCCCAGCATTTT; CDR3: CASSEQGSQPQHF
D: TRBD1; V: TRBV9; J: TRBJ2-3; size: -; DNA: TGTGCCAGCAGCCCAGGGGGCAATTTGAGGACAGATACGCAGTATTTT; CDR3: CASSPGGNLRTDTQYF
D: TRBD2; V: TRBV6-5; J: TRBJ2-4; size: -; DNA: TGTGCCAGCCCGCCGGGGGGGTCAGCCAAAAACATTCAGTACTTC; CDR3: CASPPGGSAKNIQYF
D: TRBD2; V: TRBV5-6; J: TRBJ2-7; size: -; DNA: TGTGCCAGCAGCGTGCCGGGGACTAGATACTACGAGCAGTACTTC; CDR3: CASSVPGTRYYEQYF
D: -; V: TRBV27; J: TRBJ2-2; size: -; DNA: TGTGCCAGCAGCCCCTACCGCGGGACCGGGGAGCTGTTTTTT; CDR3: CASSPYRGTGELFF
D: -; V: TRBV6-5; J: TRBJ1-1; size: few; DNA: TGTGCCAGCAGTTATTGGGGCCACACTGAAGCTTTCTTT; CDR3: CASSYWGHTEAFF
D: TRBD2; V: TRBV4-1; J: TRBJ2-7; size: once; DNA: TGCGCCAGCAGCCAAGCGGGCGTGGGGGGGACCTACGAGCAGTACTTC; CDR3: CASSQAGVGGTYEQYF
D: TRBD1; V: TRBV12-5; J: TRBJ1-1; size: -; DNA: TGTGCTAGTGCCCGGGACAGGGCGGCTACTGAAGCTTTCTTT; CDR3: CASARDRAATEAFF
D: -; V: TRBV4-1; J: TRBJ1-2; size: few; DNA: TGCGCCAGCAGCCCCGTAGAGAGCAGGAACTATGGCTACACCTTC; CDR3: CASSPVESRNYGYTF
D: -; V: TRBV7-9; J: TRBJ2-1; size: -; DNA: TGTGCCAGCAGCTACAGGTCCGCGAATGAGCAGTTCTTC; CDR3: CASSYRSANEQFF
D: -; V: TRBV12-5; J: TRBJ2-1; size: -; DNA: TGTGCTAGTGGTTTCGGGGTTAGCTCCTACAATGAGCAGTTCTTC; CDR3: CASGFGVSSYNEQFF
D: TRBD1; V: TRBV11-2; J: TRBJ1-4; size: -; DNA: TGTGCCAGCAGCTCCACGACAGGGCGCCTAAATGAAAAACTGTTTTTT; CDR3: CASSSTTGRLNEKLFF
D: -; V: TRBV18; J: TRBJ2-1; size: -; DNA: TGTGCCAGCTCACCATCCGCTAGCGCCCACAATGAGCAGTTCTTC; CDR3: CASSPSASAHNEQFF
D: TRBD2; V: TRBV6-5; J: TRBJ2-7; size: -; DNA: TGTGCCAGCAGGCCTGTAGGTGGGAGGGCCGAGCAGTACTTC; CDR3: CASRPVGGRAEQYF
D: TRBD1; V: TRBV24-1; J: TRBJ1-2; size: -; DNA: TGTGCCACCAGTGCTTTCCGGGACAGATATGGCTACACCTTC; CDR3: CATSAFRDRYGYTF
D: -; V: TRBV5-4; J: TRBJ2-3; size: -; DNA: TGTGCCAGCAGTTATCAGTCTGATACGCAGTATTTT; CDR3: CASSYQSDTQYF
D: TRBD2; V: TRBV5-5; J: TRBJ2-7; size: -; DNA: TGTGCCAGCAGCCGGACTAGCGGGGGACGACACTACGAGCAGTACTTC; CDR3: CASSRTSGGRHYEQYF
D: -; V: TRBV6-4; J: TRBJ2-2; size: -; DNA: TGTGCCAGCGAAAGCGCCGGGGAGCTGTTTTTT; CDR3: CASESAGELFF
D: -; V: TRBV9; J: TRBJ2-2; size: -; DNA: TGTGCCAGCAGCCCCACGGGAACCGGGGAGCTGTTTTTT; CDR3: CASSPTGTGELFF